The 22 T cell receptor beta chains reported below all come from one sample, sequenced in a study of blood T cells in healthy people across ages. Primed by a sample-barcoded 5' primer and a J-beta primer mix, a second PCR proceeded for roughly 7 to 11 cycles. One entry per CDR3 protein results from TCRdb running MiXCR on the 5' RACE reads. Of over 500,000 distinct CDR3 sequences in the sample, around 52% are singletons; the top ten hold approximately 13%. Sequenced input: blood. The receptor set was obtained from a woman aged 80 or over in good health.

The chain recombines TRBV20-1 with TRBJ2-1; tentative D call: TRBD2 (6 bases). Trimming removed 5 bases from V and 7 bases from J, with 15 bases in between. Germline values: CDR1 DFQATT, CDR2 SNEGSKA (reference sequence). There are 13 residues in the CDR3. CDR3 sequence: CSAPPWGVNEQFF. The CDR3, as DNA: TGCAGTGCTCCCCCGTGGGGGGTTAATGAGCAGTTCTTC.

This chain uses TRBV6-4 with TRBJ2-3; D may correspond to TRBD1 or TRBD2 (5 bases each). CDR3 length: 16 residues. Germline values: CDR1 MRHNA, CDR2 SNTAGT. V lost 7 bases to trimming and J lost 6 bases, with 23 bases between them. CDR3 bases: TGTGCCAGCACCCACCGACCGGGACCCAGGACTGATACGCAGTATTTT. This translates into CASTHRPGPRTDTQYF.

In its sample, this clonotype was seen many times. The rearrangement uses TRBV12-5 and TRBJ2-3, with 8 bases lining up with TRBD1. Germline lookup yields CDR1 LGHNT and CDR2 FRNRAP. V dropped 4 bases and J dropped 5; count of bases not matched to a gene: 5. This CDR3 has 14 amino acids. CDR3: CASGSGQGEDTQYF. The CDR3 coding sequence is TGTGCTAGTGGTTCCGGACAGGGCGAAGATACGCAGTATTTT.

This clonotype showed up many times. The CDR3: CASSVTTDVWDQETQYF. The CDR3 region has the DNA TGTGCCAGCAGCGTAACTACTGATGTGTGGGATCAAGAGACCCAGTACTTC. The chain links TRBV9 to TRBJ2-5, with D unresolved. The CDR3 covers 17 residues. V was clipped by 1 base and J by 2 bases, with 18 bases between them. Germline CDR1 SGDLS, CDR2 YYNGEE.

This clonotype appeared many times. The J gene is TRBJ1-4, the V gene TRBV5-1; D ambiguous. Per germline, CDR1 SGHRS and CDR2 YFSETQ. CDR3 length equals 13 residues. Trimming left V 4 bases short and J 5 bases short, with 9 bases between. The CDR3 nucleotides are TGCGCCAGCAGCCCGAAAGGAAATGAAAAACTGTTTTTT. It encodes CASSPKGNEKLFF.

This clonotype was detected many times. CDR3 sequence: CSARGGTGGTYEQYF. As DNA, the CDR3 is TGCAGTGCTAGAGGTGGGACAGGGGGTACCTACGAGCAGTACTTC. The rearrangement uses TRBV20-1 and TRBJ2-7; 11 nucleotides match TRBD1. CDR1 is DFQATT, CDR2 SNEGSKA, per germline (reference sequence). The CDR3 is 15 amino acids. The ends lost 1 base at V and 2 bases at J; junction bases unmatched: 4.

This clonotype was seen a few times. The rearrangement joins TRBV5-1 to TRBJ2-1, with D unresolved. CDR3 length equals 14 residues. Germline V gives CDR1 SGHRS, CDR2 YFSETQ. Trimming stripped 4 bases from V and 1 base from J, with 9 bases between. CDR3 protein: CASSGLVSYNEQFF. The CDR3 DNA is TGCGCCAGCAGCGGGCTAGTGTCCTACAATGAGCAGTTCTTC.

A remark on this clonotype: The junction does not match germline at one end; this may be a read error. The genes are TRBV12-3 or TRBV12-4 and TRBJ2-3, with D uncertain. The CDR3 spans 16 residues. The CDR3: CASSDRSSLGADAQYF. The CDR3 nucleotides are TGTGCCAGCAGCGATCGGAGCAGTTTGGGCGCAGATGCGCAGTATTTT.

The chain links TRBV24-1 to TRBJ2-7; 9 bases fit TRBD1. Near its end, the DNA agrees better with TRBJ2-5, so the J call may be wrong. The CDR3 runs 15 residues. Germline CDR1 and CDR2: KGHDR and SFDVKD. CDR3 DNA: TGTGCCACCAGTGACGCTGGACAGGGGACAGGGACCCAGTACTTC. This translates into CATSDAGQGTGTQYF.

This chain joins TRBV2 and TRBJ2-5, with TRBD1 identical over 9 bases. The DNA end lines up better with TRBJ2-7; the J call may be wrong. Looked up from germline, CDR1 is SNHLY and CDR2 is FYNNEI. The CDR3 has 14 residues. The CDR3 loop reads CASSPDRGRYEQYF. The CDR3 DNA sequence: TGTGCCAGCAGCCCGGACAGGGGACGTTACGAGCAGTACTTC.

Only a few counts were recorded for this clonotype. V is TRBV20-1 and J is TRBJ2-7, with D maybe TRBD2 (6 bases). This CDR3 spans 11 amino acids. The V gene lost 5 bases and the J gene lost 3 bases, with 8 bases spanning the gap. Germline V gene sequence: CDR1 DFQATT, CDR2 SNEGSKA (reference sequence). In nucleotides, the CDR3 is TGCAGTGCTGTCGGGGGCTACGAGCAGTACTTC. Its protein product is CSAVGGYEQYF.

About this clonotype: This may arise from a read error, as a much more abundant clone is one base away. The rearrangement joins TRBV29-1 to TRBJ2-7, with D perhaps being TRBD1 or TRBD2 (5 bases each). Germline CDR1 SQVTM, CDR2 ANQGSEA. Trimming removed 4 bases from V and 6 bases from J, with 13 bases in between. The CDR3 is made up of 12 amino acids. The CDR3 sequence is CSVGGEPLEQYF. As DNA, the CDR3 is TGCAGCGTTGGAGGGGAGCCACTCGAGCAGTACTTC.

The chain is built from TRBV29-1 and TRBJ1-2, with 7 positions matching TRBD1. The CDR3 is 11 amino acids. Looked up from germline, CDR1 is SQVTM and CDR2 is ANQGSEA. Trimming took 8 bases from V and 6 from J; bases not matched to a gene: 6. CDR3 nucleotides: TGCAGCTCAGGGGGGAGGGATGGCTACACCTTC. Translation gives CSSGGRDGYTF.

This clonotype has only a few counts. The chain has TRBV29-1 and TRBJ2-7; D is undetermined. Germline V gene lookup returns CDR1 SQVTM and CDR2 ANQGSEA. V lost 1 base and J lost 4, with 11 bases in between. The CDR3 runs to 13 residues. CDR3 bases: TGCAGCGTTGAAGGAACGTCATTTTACGAGCAGTACTTC. The encoded protein is CSVEGTSFYEQYF.

Regarding this clonotype: A much larger clone lies a single base off, so this may be a read error. The CDR3 here is CASSRQGVSTDTPYF. CDR3 sequence (DNA): TGTGCCAGCAGTAGACAGGGGGTTAGCACAGATACGCCGTATTTT. This chain uses TRBV12-3 or TRBV12-4 with TRBJ2-3; 9 bases map to TRBD1. This CDR3 has 15 residues.

As concerns this clonotype: One base away lies a much larger clone, so this may be a sequencing read error. This chain joins TRBV20-1 and TRBJ2-1; no clear D. Trimming removed 2 bases from V and 12 bases from J, with 14 bases in between. CDR1 and CDR2 from the germline V gene are DFQATT and SNEGSKA (reference sequence). The CDR3 consists of 12 residues. This CDR3 reads CSARPYGDGQFF. The CDR3 region has the DNA TGCAGTGCTAGACCCTACGGAGACGGGCAGTTCTTC.

This CDR3 reads CASSVRGSTYEQYF. The CDR3 nucleotides read TGTGCCAGCAGCGTGCGCGGCAGCACCTACGAGCAGTACTTC. The chain combines TRBV4-2 with TRBJ2-7; D call uncertain. From germline, CDR1 is LGHNA and CDR2 YNFKEQ. This CDR3 spans 14 amino acids. V lost 5 bases and J 2 bases, leaving 13 bases between the germline ends.

The V and J genes are TRBV7-9 and TRBJ1-2, with 7 bases matching TRBD1. Germline-derived CDR1 and CDR2 are SEHNR and FQNEAQ (reference sequence). The CDR3 contains 14 residues. V trimming: 1 base; J trimming: 4 bases; junction bases outside the gene matches: 3. CDR3: CASSLGGTVYGYTF. Here the CDR3 DNA reads TGTGCCAGCAGCTTAGGGGGGACAGTCTATGGCTACACCTTC.

The J gene is TRBJ2-1, the V gene TRBV9; D is unclear. Germline CDR1 and CDR2: SGDLS and YYNGEE. V was cut by 3 bases and J by 8 bases, with 9 bases left in between. The CDR3 is made up of 12 amino acids. CDR3 protein: CASSESRDEQFF. As DNA, the CDR3 is TGTGCCAGCAGCGAAAGCCGGGATGAGCAGTTCTTC.

In its sample, this clonotype was seen many times. The chain has TRBV6-5 and TRBJ2-5, with D possibly TRBD2 on 5 matching bases. The V gene's germline CDR1 is MNHEY and CDR2 SVGAGI. Trimming shortened V by 1 base and J by 7 bases, and 10 bases separated the two germline ends. The length of the CDR3 is 13 residues. For the CDR3, the DNA is TGTGCCAGCAGTTACTGGGGTCGGGGGACCCAGTACTTC. Amino acid sequence: CASSYWGRGTQYF.

This clonotype was seen ten or more times. This sequence joins TRBV12-3 or TRBV12-4 and TRBJ2-1; 10 nucleotides agree with TRBD2. V dropped 3 bases and J dropped 7; count of bases not matched to a gene: 9. The CDR3 contains 16 residues. The DNA of the CDR3 is TGTGCCAGCAGTTTTCCAAGCGGGGGGGCGGGGAATGAGCAGTTCTTC. It translates to CASSFPSGGAGNEQFF.

The chain has TRBV29-1 and TRBJ1-1; TRBD1 matches 10 bases. V shed 7 bases and J 7 bases; nucleotides not matched to a gene: 6. The germline V gene encodes CDR1 SQVTM and CDR2 ANQGSEA. The CDR3 consists of 12 residues. CDR3 sequence (DNA): TGCAGCGGACAGGGGGCGGAACGTGAAGCTTTCTTT. Its translation: CSGQGAEREAFF.